A single sample gave rise to the 23 T cell receptor beta chains below, sequenced in a study of blood T cells in healthy people across ages. For the second PCR, which ran for about 7 to 12 cycles, a sample-barcoded 5' primer and a J-beta primer mix were used. TCRdb analysed the 5' RACE reads with MiXCR anew, one entry per CDR3 protein. The sample includes around 800,000 distinct CDR3 sequences, around 42% of them seen just once. Sequencing used blood. The origin of the receptors is a man aged 60-69 years in good health.

As regards this clonotype: It may be a read error: a sequence one base away is much more abundant. The chain combines TRBV4-3 with TRBJ2-3, with 8 bases lining up with TRBD1. The CDR3 consists of 16 residues. V was pared by 0 bases and J by 2 bases, with 4 bases of the junction left unmatched. CDR1 LGHNA and CDR2 YSLEER come from the germline V gene. Here the CDR3 reads CASSQEAGGDTDTQYF. Written as DNA, the CDR3 is TGCGCCAGCAGCCAAGAAGCAGGGGGCGACACAGATACGCAGTATTTT.

This clonotype was seen repeatedly, ten times or more. The CDR3 spells CASSQEAAGTSGGETQYF. As DNA, the CDR3 is TGTGCCAGCAGCCAAGAGGCTGCCGGGACTAGCGGGGGAGAGACCCAGTACTTC. The J gene is TRBJ2-5, the V gene TRBV4-2; 14 nucleotides agree with TRBD2. CDR1 LGHNA and CDR2 YNFKEQ come from the germline V gene. The CDR3 is 18 residues long. V shed 0 bases, J shed 4 bases, and the junction held 7 bases outside the gene matches.

This clonotype was found a few times. J is TRBJ2-3 and V is TRBV3-1, with TRBD1 as a possible D gene (6 bases). CDR1 and CDR2 (germline): LGHDT, YNNKEL (reference sequence). Between the trimmed V and J ends, which lost 11 bases and 6 bases, there was a span of 12 bases. The CDR3 is 11 amino acids. CDR3: CASQGVDTQYF. In DNA, the CDR3 is TGTGCCTCACAGGGTGTGGATACGCAGTATTTT.

About this clonotype: One junction end does not reproduce the germline sequence, and a read error may be involved. The V gene is TRBV6-1, the J gene TRBJ2-2; D is undetermined. Per germline, CDR1 MNHNS and CDR2 SASEGT. This CDR3 comprises 12 residues. The CDR3 protein is CASGDGTGELFF. The CDR3 DNA reads TGTGCCAGCGGTGACGGCACCGGGGAGCTGTTTTTT.

This clonotype was picked up a small number of times. J is TRBJ2-1 and V is TRBV3-1; D is unclear. The CDR3 totals 14 residues. V was clipped by 0 bases and J by 4 bases, with 7 bases between them. The germline V gene has CDR1 LGHDT and CDR2 YNNKEL (reference sequence). CDR3 DNA sequence: TGTGCCAGCAGCCAAGAACGGGCTTACAATGAGCAGTTCTTC. It translates to CASSQERAYNEQFF.

This clonotype was seen more than once but under ten times. V is TRBV29-1 and J is TRBJ1-4; 11 positions agree with TRBD1. V shed 6 bases, J shed 8 bases, and the junction held 8 bases outside the gene matches. CDR3 size: 14 residues. In germline, CDR1 is SQVTM, CDR2 ANQGSEA. This chain's CDR3 is CSVEPGQGEEKLFF. CDR3 nucleotides: TGCAGCGTGGAACCGGGACAGGGGGAGGAAAAACTGTTTTTT.

In its sample, this clonotype was seen a few times. The V gene is TRBV3-1, the J gene TRBJ2-3; 13 positions match TRBD2. This CDR3 region has 16 residues. Looked up from germline, CDR1 is LGHDT and CDR2 is YNNKEL (reference sequence). With V trimmed by 4 bases and J by 5 bases, 6 bases remained unmatched. CDR3 sequence (DNA): TGTGCCAGCAGCCGACTAGCGGGGGGCCAGAGAGATACGCAGTATTTT. Protein sequence: CASSRLAGGQRDTQYF.

V gene TRBV18 combines with J gene TRBJ2-7; no firm D call. In germline, CDR1 is KGHSH, CDR2 LQKENI. V was trimmed by 0 bases and J by 0 bases, leaving 12 bases between them. The CDR3 runs 16 residues. CDR3 amino acids: CASSPPLGTSSYEQYF. As DNA, the CDR3 is TGTGCCAGCTCACCACCTCTCGGAACCAGCTCCTACGAGCAGTACTTC.

The gene calls are TRBV3-1 and TRBJ2-1; 10 nucleotides align to TRBD1. Looked up from germline, CDR1 is LGHDT and CDR2 is YNNKEL (reference sequence). The V and J ends lost 2 bases and 7 bases, in that order; junction bases with no gene match: 8. The CDR3 has 16 residues. CDR3 bases: TGTGCCAGCAGCCAAATAGGGACAGGGGCAATTAATGAGCAGTTCTTC. Its protein is CASSQIGTGAINEQFF.

Many counts were recorded for this clonotype. CDR3 protein: CAGAPGDRLYEQYF. In DNA form, the CDR3 reads TGTGCCGGAGCACCCGGGGACAGACTATACGAGCAGTACTTC. The V and J genes are TRBV7-9 and TRBJ2-7; TRBD1 aligns across 7 bases. This CDR3 contains 14 residues. CDR1 is SEHNR, CDR2 FQNEAQ, per germline (reference sequence). The V and J ends lost 11 bases and 4 bases, in that order; junction bases with no gene match: 14.

This clonotype came up once. The chain joins TRBV29-1 to TRBJ1-2; 9 positions agree with TRBD1. This CDR3 has 15 residues. V lost 1 base to trimming and J lost 2 bases; unmatched junction nucleotides: 5. Germline V lookup: CDR1 SQVTM, CDR2 ANQGSEA. The CDR3 nucleotides read TGCAGCGTTGAAGGAGGGACAGGGATCAACTATGGCTACACCTTC. Translating gives CSVEGGTGINYGYTF. The variable domain in full, with the rest retrieved from reference TRBV29-1 and TRBJ1-2, is SAVISQKPSRDICQRGTSLTIQCQVDSQVTMMFWYRQQPGQSLTLIATANQGSEATYESGFVIDKFPISRPNLTFSTLTVSNMSPEDSSIYLCSVEGGTGINYGYTFGSGTRLTVV.

This clonotype showed up just a few times. The CDR3 sequence: CASMRGLDGYTF. As DNA, the CDR3 is TGTGCCAGCATGCGGGGATTAGATGGCTACACCTTC. The rearrangement joins TRBV6-2 or TRBV6-3 to TRBJ1-2; no firm D call. Germline CDR1 MNHEY, CDR2 SVGEGT. CDR3 length: 12 amino acids. V shed 7 bases and J shed 6 bases, with 12 bases lying between them.

In DNA, the CDR3 is TGTGCCAGCAGCGCCCCGACTAGCGGGGTTAGGAATGAGCAGTTCTTC. Protein product: CASSAPTSGVRNEQFF. J is TRBJ2-1 and V is TRBV7-9, with 11 bases identical to TRBD2. The germline V gene has CDR1 SEHNR and CDR2 FQNEAQ (reference sequence). J lost 7 bases, V lost 5 bases, and 10 bases had no gene match. The CDR3 runs to 16 residues.

In its sample, this clonotype was seen a few times. A much larger clone lies a single base off, so this may be a read error. CDR3 coding DNA: TGCAGCGTTGAGGACCCCGTAGAAAACAATGAGCAGTACTTC. This codes for CSVEDPVENNEQYF. The chain employs TRBV29-1 and TRBJ2-7, with no clear D. The CDR3 loop spans 14 amino acids. Germline CDR1 is SQVTM and CDR2 is ANQGSEA. The germline V and J ends were trimmed by 3 bases and 7 bases, with 19 bases remaining between them.

V gene TRBV12-3 or TRBV12-4 combines with J gene TRBJ1-4; tentatively, D is TRBD1 (5 bases). The CDR3 extends over 15 amino acids. The ends were cut back, 3 bases at V and 6 bases at J, with 14 bases in the middle. The CDR3, as DNA: TGTGCCAGCAGTTTGGGTTCAGGGATGGATGAAAAACTGTTTTTT. The encoded protein is CASSLGSGMDEKLFF.

V gene TRBV18 combines with J gene TRBJ1-2; D is undetermined. CDR3 length equals 13 residues. The V end lost 2 bases, the J end lost 7 bases, and 11 bases lay between the germline ends. Germline CDR1 KGHSH, CDR2 LQKENI. The CDR3 bases are TGTGCCAGCTCACCAAAGGCCCCAGGTGGCTACACCTTC. This codes for CASSPKAPGGYTF.

The chain has TRBV25-1 and TRBJ1-5; no reliable D call. The CDR3 has 16 amino acids. The germline V gene encodes CDR1 MGHDK and CDR2 SYGVNS. V was pared by 3 bases and J by 3 bases, with 15 bases between. The CDR3 DNA sequence: TGTGCCAGCAGTGACTCTAGGACCAGGCACAATCAGCCCCAGCATTTT. Translation gives CASSDSRTRHNQPQHF.

This rearrangement joins TRBV4-3 to TRBJ2-3; D not resolved. CDR1 and CDR2 (germline): LGHNA, YSLEER. This CDR3 is built from 15 residues. Trimming took 0 bases from V and 1 from J, leaving 8 bases between them. The CDR3 coding sequence is TGCGCCAGCAGCCAAGAAAGAGCGCGCACAGATACGCAGTATTTT. Translated, it gives CASSQERARTDTQYF.

This clonotype was counted a few times. The chain's CDR3 is CASSAEQGITEAFF. DNA for the CDR3: TGTGCCAGCAGTGCTGAACAGGGGATCACTGAAGCTTTCTTT. The gene calls are TRBV25-1 and TRBJ1-1, with TRBD1 matching over 7 bases. CDR3 length: 14 amino acids. The trim removed 4 bases at V and 4 bases at J, leaving 6 bases unmatched. Per the germline V gene, CDR1 is MGHDK and CDR2 is SYGVNS.

This rearrangement joins TRBV10-3 to TRBJ1-1, with D perhaps matching TRBD1 (5 bases). CDR1 ENHRY and CDR2 SYGVKD come from the germline V gene. Trimming left V 10 bases short and J 3 bases short, with 18 bases between. The CDR3 runs 14 residues. The CDR3 loop reads CATNGEGLHTEAFF. In DNA, the CDR3 is TGTGCCACCAATGGGGAGGGGTTACACACTGAAGCTTTCTTT.

This clonotype turned up a few times. V is TRBV15 and J is TRBJ2-6; D uncertain. V dropped 3 bases and J dropped 0 bases, with 15 bases sitting between them. The CDR3 runs to 18 residues. Germline CDR1 and CDR2: LNHNV and YYDKDF (reference sequence). Here the CDR3 reads CATSRKGGPSSGANVLTF. The CDR3 DNA reads as TGTGCCACCAGCAGGAAAGGTGGTCCTAGCTCTGGGGCCAACGTCCTGACTTTC.

The rearrangement uses TRBV7-3 and TRBJ2-1; TRBD2 agrees at 9 bases. J was trimmed by 4 bases and V by 5 bases; bases with no gene match: 9. The CDR3 contains 16 residues. Per the germline V gene, CDR1 is SGHTA and CDR2 is FQGTGA. CDR3 in amino acids: CASSLSGTSKYNEQFF. The CDR3 DNA follows: TGTGCCAGCAGCCTTTCCGGGACTAGCAAATACAATGAGCAGTTCTTC.

V and J are TRBV7-2 and TRBJ1-6, with D tentatively TRBD1 (6 bases). This CDR3 region has 13 residues. Germline V gives CDR1 SGHTA, CDR2 FQGNSA. V lost 3 bases to trimming and J lost 10 bases, with 10 bases between them. CDR3 region: CASSFPDRSPLHF. In nucleotides, the CDR3 is TGTGCCAGCAGCTTTCCGGACAGATCACCCCTCCACTTT.